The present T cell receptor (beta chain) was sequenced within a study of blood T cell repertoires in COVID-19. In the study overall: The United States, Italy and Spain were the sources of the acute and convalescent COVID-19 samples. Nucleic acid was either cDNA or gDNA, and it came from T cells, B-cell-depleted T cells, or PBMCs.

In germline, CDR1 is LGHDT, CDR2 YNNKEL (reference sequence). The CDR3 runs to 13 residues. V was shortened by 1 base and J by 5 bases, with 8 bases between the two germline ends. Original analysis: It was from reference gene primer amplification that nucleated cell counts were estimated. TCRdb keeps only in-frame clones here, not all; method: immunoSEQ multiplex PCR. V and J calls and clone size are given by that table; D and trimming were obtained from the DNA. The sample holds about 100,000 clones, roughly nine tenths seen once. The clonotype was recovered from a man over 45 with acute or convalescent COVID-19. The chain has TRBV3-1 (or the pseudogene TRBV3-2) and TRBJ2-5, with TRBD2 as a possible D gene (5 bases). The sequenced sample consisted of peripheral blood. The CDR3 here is CASSQGRRETQYF. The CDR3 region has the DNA TGTGCCAGCAGCCAAGGGAGGCGCGAGACCCAGTACTTC.